The text below deals with one T cell receptor beta chain. In the authors' workflow: Nucleated cell number was recorded as an estimate derived from reference gene primer amplification. This table comes from immunoSEQ multiplex PCR, and its TCRdb copy is limited to in-frame clones, with some not included. Clone size and the V and J calls come from that table; the DNA yielded D and trimming. The sample includes 94,000 or so clones, around 84% seen only once; the top ten take just under 25%. This record comes from a study of blood T cell repertoires in COVID-19. Study-wide context: COVID-19 samples from acute and convalescent phases originated in the United States, Italy and Spain. Sample material is recorded as cDNA or gDNA derived from T cells, B-cell-depleted T cells, or PBMCs.

CDR3 size: 18 residues. The chain employs TRBV21-1 and TRBJ2-3; the DNA was not used to check the table's D call, TRBD2. TRBV21-1 is noted as a pseudogene. Sequencing was done on a sample of peripheral blood. This clonotype was obtained from a man in his sixties with acute or convalescent COVID-19. The CDR3 sequence: CASSPLEQNRDSTDTQYF. DNA for the CDR3: TGTGCCAGCAGCCCTCTGGAGCAGAATCGGGATAGCACAGATACGCAGTATTTT.